This TCR beta chain was retrieved from a study of T cells in Graves' hyperthyroidism and ophthalmopathy. About the study: Before treatment of any kind, peripheral blood was taken at initial diagnosis.

Study-level findings and limits: The model predicted ophthalmopathy a median around 6 months before onset. Stable hyperthyroidism and ophthalmopathy were separated using 13 V-J signatures.

A lack of ophthalmopathy progression within 18 months defined stable Graves' hyperthyroidism. This clonotype was counted many times. No antigen is known for it. V was clipped by 5 bases and J by 6 bases; unmatched bases: 12. The CDR3 covers 15 residues. Amplified TCR beta CDR3 regions derived from RNA transcripts. The TCR CDR3 first-round RT-PCR relied on the HTBI primer set. TCRdb reprocessed the multiplex PCR reads with MiXCR, giving one entry per CDR3 protein. The sample lists more than 600,000 distinct CDR3 sequences; roughly 15% were seen once. The rearrangement joins TRBV12-3 or TRBV12-4 to TRBJ2-5; 7 nucleotides line up with TRBD2. The clonotype was recovered from a man between 18 and 29 years old with Graves' hyperthyroidism. The source material was blood. The CDR3 nucleotides are TGTGCCAGCAGTGCGGCGGGAGTAGGCTTGAAGACCCAGTACTTC. Translating it yields CASSAAGVGLKTQYF.